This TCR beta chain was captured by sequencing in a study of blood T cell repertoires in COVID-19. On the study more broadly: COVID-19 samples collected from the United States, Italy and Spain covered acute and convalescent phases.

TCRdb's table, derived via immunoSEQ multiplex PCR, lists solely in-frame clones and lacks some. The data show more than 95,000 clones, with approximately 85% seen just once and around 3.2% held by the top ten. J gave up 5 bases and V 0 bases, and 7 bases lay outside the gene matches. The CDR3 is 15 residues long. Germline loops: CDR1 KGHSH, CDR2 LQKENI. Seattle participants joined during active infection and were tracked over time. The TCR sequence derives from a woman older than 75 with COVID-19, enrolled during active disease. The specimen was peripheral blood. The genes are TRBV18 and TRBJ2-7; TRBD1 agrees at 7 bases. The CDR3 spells CASSPPGQPGDEQYF. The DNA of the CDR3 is TGTGCCAGCTCACCACCGGGACAGCCGGGCGACGAGCAGTACTTC. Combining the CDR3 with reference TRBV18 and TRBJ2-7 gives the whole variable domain NAGVMQNPRHLVRRRGQEARLRCSPMKGHSHVYWYRQLPEEGLKFMVYLQKENIIDESGMPKERFSAEFPKEGPSILRIQQVVRGDSAAYFCASSPPGQPGDEQYFGPGTRLTVT.